Presented here are 8 T cell receptor beta chains from one specimen sequenced in a study of Ad26.COV2.S vaccination and SARS-CoV-2 variants. Sequencing was performed with immunoSEQ multiplex PCR; in TCRdb, only in-frame clones are kept and a portion is missing. The sample lists about 350,000 clones, about 91% occurring once. The sequenced sample was peripheral blood, obtained after recovery from COVID-19. The origin of the receptors is a human donor who had recovered from COVID-19.

The genes are TRBV5-5 and TRBJ1-4; 8 positions match TRBD1. Trimming at V came to 4 bases and at J to 7 bases, leaving 6 bases not matched to a gene. Per germline, CDR1 SGHKS and CDR2 YYEKEE (reference sequence). The CDR3 is made up of 14 amino acids. In DNA form, the CDR3 reads TGTGCCAGCAGCATCGCAGGGGGCGTTGAAAAACTGTTTTTT. This encodes CASSIAGGVEKLFF.

This CDR3 reads CASSMDRVGTEAFF. CDR3 nucleotide sequence: TGTGCCAGCAGCATGGACAGGGTGGGCACTGAAGCTTTCTTT. This sequence joins TRBV7-9 and TRBJ1-1, with 8 positions matching TRBD1. Germline CDR1 SEHNR, CDR2 FQNEAQ (reference sequence). This CDR3 has 14 amino acids. The trim removed 5 bases at V and 4 bases at J, leaving 6 bases unmatched.

The genes are TRBV2 and TRBJ2-1; the D gene is possibly TRBD2 (6 bases). CDR1 is SNHLY and CDR2 is FYNNEI in the germline V gene. V gave up 7 bases and J gave up 6 bases, with 16 bases separating them. The CDR3 is made up of 14 amino acids. CDR3 sequence reads: CASTDLGGRNEQFF. The CDR3, as DNA: TGTGCCAGCACTGACCTCGGGGGACGCAATGAGCAGTTCTTC.

The V and J genes are TRBV6-1 and TRBJ2-7; 10 nucleotides match TRBD1. V dropped 2 bases and J dropped 5; count of bases not matched to a gene: 15. The CDR3 is 18 residues long. Germline V CDR1 and CDR2: MNHNS, SASEGT. In nucleotides, the CDR3 is TGTGCCAGCAGTGAAAGGCCCGTAAGACAGGGGGCTAGGAACGAGCAGTACTTC. Protein: CASSERPVRQGARNEQYF.

Here the CDR3 DNA reads TGTGCCAGCAGCTACTCTGAAAAACTGTTTTTT. It encodes CASSYSEKLFF. V gene TRBV12-3 or TRBV12-4 combines with J gene TRBJ1-4; D is ambiguous. V lost 6 bases to trimming and J lost 7 bases, with 6 bases between them. The CDR3 extends over 11 amino acids.

This clone was seen a single time. This chain links TRBV4-1 with TRBJ2-7; tentative D call: TRBD1 (7 bases). Germline V gene sequence: CDR1 MGHRA, CDR2 YSYEKL. This CDR3 region has 14 residues. Trimming left V 4 bases short and J 7 bases short, with 17 bases between. DNA for the CDR3: TGCGCCAGCAGCCTCCGGACAGGAGGGGGGGAGCAGTACTTC. Translation: CASSLRTGGGEQYF.

The chain is built from TRBV5-1 and TRBJ2-2, with 8 bases aligning to TRBD1. V gave up 4 bases and J gave up 2 bases; unmatched junction bases: 4. Germline-derived CDR1 and CDR2 are SGHRS and YFSETQ. CDR3 size: 15 residues. CDR3 sequence reads: CASSPGQGNTGELFF. The CDR3, as DNA: TGCGCCAGCAGCCCTGGACAGGGAAACACCGGGGAGCTGTTTTTT.

The V gene is TRBV7-9, the J gene TRBJ2-1, with 7 bases aligning to TRBD2. The germline V gene encodes CDR1 SEHNR and CDR2 FQNEAQ (reference sequence). Unmatched junction bases numbered 4, after V lost 5 bases and J lost 6 bases. The CDR3 loop spans 13 amino acids. CDR3 sequence reads: CASSHSGGNEQFF. CDR3 nucleotide sequence: TGTGCCAGCAGCCACTCGGGGGGCAATGAGCAGTTCTTC. Together with reference TRBV7-9 and TRBJ2-1, the CDR3 gives the full variable domain: DTGVSQNPRHKITKRGQNVTFRCDPISEHNRLYWYRQTLGQGPEFLTYFQNEAQLEKSRLLSDRFSAERPKGSFSTLEIQRTEQGDSAMYLCASSHSGGNEQFFGPGTRLTVL.